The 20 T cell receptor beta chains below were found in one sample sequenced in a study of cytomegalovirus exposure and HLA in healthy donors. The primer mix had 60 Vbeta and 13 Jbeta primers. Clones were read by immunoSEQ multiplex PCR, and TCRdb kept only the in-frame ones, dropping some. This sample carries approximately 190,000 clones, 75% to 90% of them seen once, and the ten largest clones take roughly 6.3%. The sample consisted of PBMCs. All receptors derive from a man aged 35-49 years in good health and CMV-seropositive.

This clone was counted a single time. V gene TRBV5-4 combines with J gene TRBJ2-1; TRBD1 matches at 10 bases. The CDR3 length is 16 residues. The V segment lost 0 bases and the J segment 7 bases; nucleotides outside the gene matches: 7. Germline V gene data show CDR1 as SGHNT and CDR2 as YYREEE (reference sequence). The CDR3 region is CASSLEVGTGENEQFF. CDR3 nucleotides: TGTGCCAGCAGCTTGGAGGTAGGGACAGGGGAAAATGAGCAGTTCTTC. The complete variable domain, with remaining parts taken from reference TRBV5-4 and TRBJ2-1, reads ETGVTQSPTHLIKTRGQQVTLRCSSQSGHNTVSWYQQALGQGPQFIFQYYREEENGRGNFPPRFSGLQFPNYSSELNVNALELDDSALYLCASSLEVGTGENEQFFGPGTRLTVL.

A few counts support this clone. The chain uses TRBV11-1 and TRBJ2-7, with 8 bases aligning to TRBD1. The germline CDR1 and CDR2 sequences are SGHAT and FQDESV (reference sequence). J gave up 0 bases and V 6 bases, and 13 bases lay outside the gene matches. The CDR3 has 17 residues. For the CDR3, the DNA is TGTGCCAGCAGTCGGCAGGGGGCTTCCCTGAGCTCCTACGAGCAGTACTTC. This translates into CASSRQGASLSSYEQYF.

The CDR3 DNA reads as TGTGCCAGCTCACCGAGTAGGGGGTCGGCCTACGAGCAGTACTTC. Residues: CASSPSRGSAYEQYF. The chain employs TRBV18 and TRBJ2-7; tentatively, D is TRBD1 (6 bases). This CDR3 region has 15 residues. The germline V gene has CDR1 KGHSH and CDR2 LQKENI. Trimming removed 3 bases at V and 2 bases at J, with 14 bases between. The complete variable domain, with remaining parts taken from reference TRBV18 and TRBJ2-7, reads NAGVMQNPRHLVRRRGQEARLRCSPMKGHSHVYWYRQLPEEGLKFMVYLQKENIIDESGMPKERFSAEFPKEGPSILRIQQVVRGDSAAYFCASSPSRGSAYEQYFGPGTRLTVT.

The CDR3 is CAWSDWQVNTGELFF. The CDR3 DNA reads as TGTGCCTGGAGTGATTGGCAGGTGAACACCGGGGAGCTGTTTTTT. This sequence joins TRBV30 and TRBJ2-2; D gene unclear. Trimming shortened V by 1 base and J by 1 base, and 10 bases separated the two germline ends. From germline, CDR1 is GTSNPN and CDR2 SVGIG (reference sequence). The CDR3 runs 15 residues.

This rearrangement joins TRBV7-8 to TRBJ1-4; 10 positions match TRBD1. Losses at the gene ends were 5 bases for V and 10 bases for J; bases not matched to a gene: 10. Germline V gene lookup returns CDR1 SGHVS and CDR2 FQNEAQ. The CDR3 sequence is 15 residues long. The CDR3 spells CASSPAGQGEGKLFF. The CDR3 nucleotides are TGTGCCAGCAGCCCAGCCGGACAGGGGGAGGGAAAACTGTTTTTT.

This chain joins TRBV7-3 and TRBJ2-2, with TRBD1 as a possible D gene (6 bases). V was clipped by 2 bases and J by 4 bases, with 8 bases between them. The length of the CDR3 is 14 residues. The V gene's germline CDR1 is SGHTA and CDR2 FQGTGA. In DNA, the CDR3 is TGTGCCAGCAGCTTAGACAGGTTCACCGGGGAGCTGTTTTTT. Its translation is CASSLDRFTGELFF.

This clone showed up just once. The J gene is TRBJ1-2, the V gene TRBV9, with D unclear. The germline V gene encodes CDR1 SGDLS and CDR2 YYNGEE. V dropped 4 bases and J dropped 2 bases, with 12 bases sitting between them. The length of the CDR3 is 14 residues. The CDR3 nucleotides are TGTGCCAGCAGCTCCATGGGAGACAACTATGGCTACACCTTC. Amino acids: CASSSMGDNYGYTF.

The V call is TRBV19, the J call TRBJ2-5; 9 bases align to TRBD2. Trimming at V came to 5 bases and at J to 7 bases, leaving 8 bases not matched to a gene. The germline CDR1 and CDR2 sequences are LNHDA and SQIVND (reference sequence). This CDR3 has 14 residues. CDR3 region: CASSSPTSGPTQYF. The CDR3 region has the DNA TGTGCCAGTAGTTCGCCGACTAGCGGTCCGACCCAGTACTTC. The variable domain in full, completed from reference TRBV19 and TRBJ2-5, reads DGGITQSPKYLFRKEGQNVTLSCEQNLNHDAMYWYRQDPGQGLRLIYYSQIVNDFQKGDIAEGYSVSREKKESFPLTVTSAQKNPTAFYLCASSSPTSGPTQYFGPGTRLLVL.

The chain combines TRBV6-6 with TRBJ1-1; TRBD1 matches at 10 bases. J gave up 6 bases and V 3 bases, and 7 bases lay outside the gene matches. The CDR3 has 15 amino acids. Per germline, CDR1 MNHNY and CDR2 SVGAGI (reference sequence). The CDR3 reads CASSYTKGQGAEAFF. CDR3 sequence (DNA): TGTGCCAGCAGTTATACGAAAGGACAGGGGGCTGAAGCTTTCTTT.

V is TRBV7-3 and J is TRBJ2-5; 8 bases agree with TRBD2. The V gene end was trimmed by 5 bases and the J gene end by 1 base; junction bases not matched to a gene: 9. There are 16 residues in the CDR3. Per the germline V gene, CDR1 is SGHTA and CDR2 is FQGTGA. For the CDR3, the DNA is TGTGCCAGCAGCCCCGGTCCGCTAGCGGGCCAAGAGACCCAGTACTTC. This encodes CASSPGPLAGQETQYF. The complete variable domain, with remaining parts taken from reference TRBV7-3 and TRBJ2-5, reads GAGVSQTPSNKVTEKGKYVELRCDPISGHTALYWYRQSLGQGPEFLIYFQGTGAADDSGLPNDRFFAVRPEGSVSTLKIQRTERGDSAVYLCASSPGPLAGQETQYFGPGTRLLVL.

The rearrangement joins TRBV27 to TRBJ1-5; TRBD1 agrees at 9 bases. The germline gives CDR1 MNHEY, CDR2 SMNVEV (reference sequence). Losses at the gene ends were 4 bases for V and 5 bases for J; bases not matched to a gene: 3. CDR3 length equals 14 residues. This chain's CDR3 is CASSYRGPDQPQHF. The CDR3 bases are TGTGCCAGCAGTTACAGGGGGCCGGATCAGCCCCAGCATTTT.

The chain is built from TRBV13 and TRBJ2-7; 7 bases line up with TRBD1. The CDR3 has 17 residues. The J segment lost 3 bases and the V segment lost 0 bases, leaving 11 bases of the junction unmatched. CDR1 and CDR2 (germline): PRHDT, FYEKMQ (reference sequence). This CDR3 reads CASSLGLSGTASYEQYF. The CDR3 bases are TGTGCCAGCAGCTTAGGCCTTTCCGGGACAGCGAGCTACGAGCAGTACTTC.

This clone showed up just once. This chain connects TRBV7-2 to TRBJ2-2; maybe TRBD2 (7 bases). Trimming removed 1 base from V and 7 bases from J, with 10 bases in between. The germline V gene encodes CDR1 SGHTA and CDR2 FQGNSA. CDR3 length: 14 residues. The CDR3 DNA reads TGTGCCAGCAGCTTAGGGGGGGGCGGCGGGGAGCTGTTTTTT. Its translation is CASSLGGGGGELFF.

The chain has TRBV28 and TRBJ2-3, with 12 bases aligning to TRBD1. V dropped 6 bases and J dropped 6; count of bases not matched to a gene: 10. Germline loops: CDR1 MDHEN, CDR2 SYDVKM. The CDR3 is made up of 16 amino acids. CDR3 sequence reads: CASSPGPGQGADTQYF. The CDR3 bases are TGTGCCAGCAGCCCCGGGCCGGGACAGGGGGCCGATACGCAGTATTTT.

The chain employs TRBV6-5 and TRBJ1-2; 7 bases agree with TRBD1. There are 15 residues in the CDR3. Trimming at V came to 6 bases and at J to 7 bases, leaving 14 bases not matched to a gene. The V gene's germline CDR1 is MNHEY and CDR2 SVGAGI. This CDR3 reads CASRRDSVVGSGYTF. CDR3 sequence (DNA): TGTGCCAGCAGACGGGACAGCGTCGTCGGAAGTGGCTACACCTTC.

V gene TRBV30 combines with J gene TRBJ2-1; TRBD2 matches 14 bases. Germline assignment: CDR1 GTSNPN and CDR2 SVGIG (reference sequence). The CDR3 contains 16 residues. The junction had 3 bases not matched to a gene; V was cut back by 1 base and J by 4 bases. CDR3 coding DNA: TGTGCCTGGAGTGGACTAGCGGGGGGGCGGTACAATGAGCAGTTCTTC. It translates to CAWSGLAGGRYNEQFF.

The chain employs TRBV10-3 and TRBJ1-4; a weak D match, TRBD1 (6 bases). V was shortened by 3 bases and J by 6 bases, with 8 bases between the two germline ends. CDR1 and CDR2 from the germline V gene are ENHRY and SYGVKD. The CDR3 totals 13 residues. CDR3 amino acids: CAISEQGHEKLFF. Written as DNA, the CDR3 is TGTGCCATCAGTGAACAGGGCCATGAAAAACTGTTTTTT.

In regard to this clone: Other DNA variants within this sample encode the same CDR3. The CDR3 DNA is TGTGCCAGCAGTTACGGCGGACAAGAGACCCAGTACTTC. Translated, it gives CASSYGGQETQYF. This chain joins TRBV6-5 and TRBJ2-5, with D unclear. Trimming removed 2 bases at V and 2 bases at J, with 6 bases between. The CDR3 has 13 residues. CDR1 is MNHEY and CDR2 is SVGAGI in the germline V gene.

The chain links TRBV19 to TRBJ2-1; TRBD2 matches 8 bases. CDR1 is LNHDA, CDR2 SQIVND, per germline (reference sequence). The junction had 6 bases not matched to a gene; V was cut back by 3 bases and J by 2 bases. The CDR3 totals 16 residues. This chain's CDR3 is CASSIGRGLAYNEQFF. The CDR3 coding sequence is TGTGCCAGTAGTATCGGGAGGGGCTTAGCCTACAATGAGCAGTTCTTC.

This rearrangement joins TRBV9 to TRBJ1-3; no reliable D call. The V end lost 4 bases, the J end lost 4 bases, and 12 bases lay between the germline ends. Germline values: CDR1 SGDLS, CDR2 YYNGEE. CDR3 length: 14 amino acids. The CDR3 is CASSSLAAGNTIYF. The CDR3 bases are TGTGCCAGCAGCTCCCTCGCGGCAGGAAACACCATATATTTT.